The clone carrying this T cell receptor beta chain was observed a few times. The CDR3 sequence is 16 residues long. V was shortened by 0 bases and J by 7 bases, with 16 bases between the two germline ends. Germline CDR1 reads SGDLS; CDR2 reads YYNGEE. This entry belongs to a study of PD-L1 blockade in urothelial cancer. Study background: Most patients, about 85% of the roughly 29, were males with bladder-origin cancer.

Clones were sequenced by immunoSEQ multiplex PCR, and TCRdb holds only the in-frame ones, with some missing. In the table there are 35,000 to 40,000 clones, roughly four fifths of which are singletons. This chain uses TRBV9 with TRBJ1-4; D might be TRBD1 (5 bases). The source is a man between 65 and 85 years old with urothelial cancer. The sequences come from PBMCs, collected around atezolizumab (anti-PD-L1) treatment. The CDR3 DNA reads TGTGCCAGCAGCGTAGGAATATCAGGGTTAGGTGAAAAACTGTTTTTT. The encoded protein is CASSVGISGLGEKLFF. The whole variable domain, remainder taken from reference TRBV9 and TRBJ1-4, is DSGVTQTPKHLITATGQRVTLRCSPRSGDLSVYWYQQSLDQGLQFLIQYYNGEERAKGNILERFSAQQFPDLHSELNLSSLELGDSALYFCASSVGISGLGEKLFFGSGTQLSVL.